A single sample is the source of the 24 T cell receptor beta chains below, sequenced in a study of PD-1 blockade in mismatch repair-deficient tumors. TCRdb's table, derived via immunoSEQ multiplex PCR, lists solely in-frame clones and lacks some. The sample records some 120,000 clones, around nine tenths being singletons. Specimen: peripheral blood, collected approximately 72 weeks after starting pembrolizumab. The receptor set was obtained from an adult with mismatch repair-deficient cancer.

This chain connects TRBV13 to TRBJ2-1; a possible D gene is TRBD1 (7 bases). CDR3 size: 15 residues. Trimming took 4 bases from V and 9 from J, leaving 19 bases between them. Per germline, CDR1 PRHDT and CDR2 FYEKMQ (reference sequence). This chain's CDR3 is CASSSPGGGGGEQFF. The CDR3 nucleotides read TGTGCCAGCAGCTCGCCAGGGGGAGGAGGGGGTGAGCAGTTCTTC. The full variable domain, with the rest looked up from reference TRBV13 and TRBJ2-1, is AAGVIQSPRHLIKEKRETATLKCYPIPRHDTVYWYQQGPGQDPQFLISFYEKMQSDKGSIPDRFSAQQFSDYHSELNMSSLELGDSALYFCASSSPGGGGGEQFFGPGTRLTVL.

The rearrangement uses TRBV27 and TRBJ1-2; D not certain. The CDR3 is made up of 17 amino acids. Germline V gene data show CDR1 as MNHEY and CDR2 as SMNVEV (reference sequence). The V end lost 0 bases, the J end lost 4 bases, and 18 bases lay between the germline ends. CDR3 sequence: CASSLSISPPEGYGYTF. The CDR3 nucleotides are TGTGCCAGCAGTTTATCGATTTCGCCCCCGGAGGGCTATGGCTACACCTTC.

Here the CDR3 reads CASSLPGPYEQYF. Here the CDR3 DNA reads TGTGCCAGCAGCTTACCGGGGCCCTACGAGCAGTACTTC. The rearrangement joins TRBV7-2 to TRBJ2-7; D may correspond to TRBD1 or TRBD2 (5 bases each). Trimming removed 2 bases at V and 2 bases at J, with 7 bases between. This CDR3 contains 13 residues. In germline, CDR1 is SGHTA, CDR2 FQGNSA.

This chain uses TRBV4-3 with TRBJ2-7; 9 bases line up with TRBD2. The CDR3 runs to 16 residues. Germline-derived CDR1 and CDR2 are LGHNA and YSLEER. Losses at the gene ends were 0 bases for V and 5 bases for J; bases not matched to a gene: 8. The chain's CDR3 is CASSQEHSGRFNEQYF. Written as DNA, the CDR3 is TGCGCCAGCAGCCAAGAACATAGCGGGAGATTCAACGAGCAGTACTTC.

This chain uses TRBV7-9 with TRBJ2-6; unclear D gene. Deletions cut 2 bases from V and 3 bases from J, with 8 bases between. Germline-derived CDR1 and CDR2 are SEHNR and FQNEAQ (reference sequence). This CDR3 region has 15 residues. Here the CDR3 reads CASSLTLGGANVLTF. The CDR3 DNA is TGTGCCAGCAGCTTAACTCTCGGTGGGGCCAACGTCCTGACTTTC.

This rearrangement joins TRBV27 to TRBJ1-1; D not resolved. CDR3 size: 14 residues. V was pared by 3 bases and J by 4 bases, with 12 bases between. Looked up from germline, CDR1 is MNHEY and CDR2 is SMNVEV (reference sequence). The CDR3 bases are TGTGCCAGCAGTTTCGGTTTTTCGGGCACTGAAGCTTTCTTT. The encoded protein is CASSFGFSGTEAFF.

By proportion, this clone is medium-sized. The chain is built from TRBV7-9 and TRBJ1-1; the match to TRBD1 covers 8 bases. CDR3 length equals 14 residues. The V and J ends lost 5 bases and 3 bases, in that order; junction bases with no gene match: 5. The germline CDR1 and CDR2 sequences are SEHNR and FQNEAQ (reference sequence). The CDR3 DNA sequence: TGTGCCAGCAGCCGAACAGGGGGGGACACTGAAGCTTTCTTT. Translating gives CASSRTGGDTEAFF.

The CDR3 here is CASTVGQPYSGANVLTF. CDR3 coding DNA: TGTGCCAGCACTGTGGGGCAACCATACTCTGGGGCCAACGTCCTGACTTTC. The V gene is TRBV2, the J gene TRBJ2-6; D perhaps matches TRBD1 (5 bases). The CDR3 runs to 17 residues. Per the germline V gene, CDR1 is SNHLY and CDR2 is FYNNEI. The V end lost 7 bases, the J end lost 0 bases, and 16 bases lay between the germline ends.

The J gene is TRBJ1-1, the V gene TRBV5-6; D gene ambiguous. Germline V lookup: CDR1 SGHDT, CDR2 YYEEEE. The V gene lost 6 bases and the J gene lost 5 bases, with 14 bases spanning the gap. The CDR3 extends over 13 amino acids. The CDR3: CASTLGVGTEAFF. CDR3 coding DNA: TGTGCCAGCACCCTTGGGGTGGGGACTGAAGCTTTCTTT.

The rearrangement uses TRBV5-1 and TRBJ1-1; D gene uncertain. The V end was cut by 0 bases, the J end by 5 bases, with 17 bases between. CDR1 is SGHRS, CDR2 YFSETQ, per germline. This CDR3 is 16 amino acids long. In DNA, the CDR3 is TGCGCCAGCAGCTTGGTGGCAAGTCGGGGTGGGACTGAAGCTTTCTTT. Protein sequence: CASSLVASRGGTEAFF.

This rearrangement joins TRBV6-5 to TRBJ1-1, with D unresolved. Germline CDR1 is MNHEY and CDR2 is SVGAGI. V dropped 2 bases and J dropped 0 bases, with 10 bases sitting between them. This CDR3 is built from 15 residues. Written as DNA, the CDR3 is TGTGCCAGCAGTTACACGTTTGGAATGAACACTGAAGCTTTCTTT. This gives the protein CASSYTFGMNTEAFF.

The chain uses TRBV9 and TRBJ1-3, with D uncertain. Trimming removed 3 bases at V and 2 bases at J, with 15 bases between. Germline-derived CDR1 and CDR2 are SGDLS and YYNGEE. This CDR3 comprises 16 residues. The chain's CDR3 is CASSAFREHAGNTIYF. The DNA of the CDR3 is TGTGCCAGCAGCGCCTTCCGGGAGCATGCTGGAAACACCATATATTTT.

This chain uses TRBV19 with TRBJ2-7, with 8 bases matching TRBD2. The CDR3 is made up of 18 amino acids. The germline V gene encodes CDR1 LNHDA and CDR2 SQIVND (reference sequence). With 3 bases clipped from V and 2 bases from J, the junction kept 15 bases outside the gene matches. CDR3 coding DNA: TGTGCCAGTAGTATCGAGTTGGGCGGGAGGCATGAAGCCTACGAGCAGTACTTC. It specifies CASSIELGGRHEAYEQYF.

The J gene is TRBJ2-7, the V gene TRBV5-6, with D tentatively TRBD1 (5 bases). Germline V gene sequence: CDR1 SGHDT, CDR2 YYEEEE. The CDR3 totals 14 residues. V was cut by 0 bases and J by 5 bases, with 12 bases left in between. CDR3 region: CASSLVGVADEQYF. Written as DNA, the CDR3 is TGTGCCAGCAGCTTGGTAGGGGTGGCGGACGAGCAGTACTTC.

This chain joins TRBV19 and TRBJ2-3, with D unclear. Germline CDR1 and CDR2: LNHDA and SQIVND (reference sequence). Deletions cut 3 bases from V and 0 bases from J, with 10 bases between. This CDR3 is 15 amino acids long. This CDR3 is CASSIGLSSTDTQYF. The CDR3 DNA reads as TGTGCCAGTAGTATTGGTCTTTCTAGCACAGATACGCAGTATTTT. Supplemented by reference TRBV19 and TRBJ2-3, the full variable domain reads DGGITQSPKYLFRKEGQNVTLSCEQNLNHDAMYWYRQDPGQGLRLIYYSQIVNDFQKGDIAEGYSVSREKKESFPLTVTSAQKNPTAFYLCASSIGLSSTDTQYFGPGTRLTVL.

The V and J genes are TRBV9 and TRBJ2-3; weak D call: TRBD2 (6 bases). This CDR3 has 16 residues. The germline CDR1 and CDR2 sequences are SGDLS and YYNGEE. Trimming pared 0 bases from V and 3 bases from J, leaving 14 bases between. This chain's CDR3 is CASSVAGGRRTDTQYF. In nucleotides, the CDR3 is TGTGCCAGCAGCGTAGCTGGGGGGAGGAGGACAGATACGCAGTATTTT.

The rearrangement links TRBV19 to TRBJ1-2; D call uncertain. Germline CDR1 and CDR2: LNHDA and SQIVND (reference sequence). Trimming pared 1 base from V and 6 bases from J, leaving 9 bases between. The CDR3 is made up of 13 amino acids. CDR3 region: CASSIVVRNGYTF. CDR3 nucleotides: TGTGCCAGTAGTATAGTTGTCAGGAATGGCTACACCTTC. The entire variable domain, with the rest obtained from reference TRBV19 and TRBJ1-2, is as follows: DGGITQSPKYLFRKEGQNVTLSCEQNLNHDAMYWYRQDPGQGLRLIYYSQIVNDFQKGDIAEGYSVSREKKESFPLTVTSAQKNPTAFYLCASSIVVRNGYTFGSGTRLTVV.

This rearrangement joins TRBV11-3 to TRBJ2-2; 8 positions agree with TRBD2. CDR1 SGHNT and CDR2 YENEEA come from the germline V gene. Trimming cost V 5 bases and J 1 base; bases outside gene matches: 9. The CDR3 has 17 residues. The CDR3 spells CASSLIPGLENTGELFF. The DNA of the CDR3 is TGTGCCAGCAGCCTCATTCCGGGACTAGAGAACACCGGGGAGCTGTTTTTT. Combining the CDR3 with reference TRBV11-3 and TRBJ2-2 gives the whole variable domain EAGVVQSPRYKIIEKKQPVAFWCNPISGHNTLYWYLQNLGQGPELLIRYENEEAVDDSQLPKDRFSAERLKGVDSTLKIQPAELGDSAVYLCASSLIPGLENTGELFFGEGSRLTVL.

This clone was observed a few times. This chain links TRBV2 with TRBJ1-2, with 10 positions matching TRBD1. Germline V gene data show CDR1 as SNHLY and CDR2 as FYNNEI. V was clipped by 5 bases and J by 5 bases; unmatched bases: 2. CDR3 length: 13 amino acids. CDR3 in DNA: TGTGCCAGCAGTCAGGGACAGGGGTATGGCTACACCTTC. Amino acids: CASSQGQGYGYTF.

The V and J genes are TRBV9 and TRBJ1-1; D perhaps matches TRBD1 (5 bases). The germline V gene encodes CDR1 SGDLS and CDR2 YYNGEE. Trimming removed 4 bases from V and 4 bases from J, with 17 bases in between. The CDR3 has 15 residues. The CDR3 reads CASSPPGRGGTEAFF. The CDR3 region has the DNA TGTGCCAGCAGCCCTCCGGGGAGGGGAGGCACTGAAGCTTTCTTT.

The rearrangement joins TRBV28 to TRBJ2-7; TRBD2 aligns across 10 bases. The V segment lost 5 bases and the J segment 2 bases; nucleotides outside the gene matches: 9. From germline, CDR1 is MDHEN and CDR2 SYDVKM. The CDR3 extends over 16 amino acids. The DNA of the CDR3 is TGTGCCAGCAGTAGACTAGCGGGTGGTGGGACCTACGAGCAGTACTTC. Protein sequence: CASSRLAGGGTYEQYF.

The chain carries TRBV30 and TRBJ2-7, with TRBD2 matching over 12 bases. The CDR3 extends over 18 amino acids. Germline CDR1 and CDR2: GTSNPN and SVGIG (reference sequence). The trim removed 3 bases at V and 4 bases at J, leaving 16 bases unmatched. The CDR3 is CAWRGDGTSGPYLYEQYF. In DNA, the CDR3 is TGTGCCTGGAGGGGGGACGGGACTAGCGGGCCCTACCTGTACGAGCAGTACTTC.

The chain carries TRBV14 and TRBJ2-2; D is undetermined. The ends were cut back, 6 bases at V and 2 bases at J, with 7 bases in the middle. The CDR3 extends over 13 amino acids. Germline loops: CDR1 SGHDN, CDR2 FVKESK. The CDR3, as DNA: TGTGCCAGCAGAGGCGGAAACACCGGGGAGCTGTTTTTT. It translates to CASRGGNTGELFF. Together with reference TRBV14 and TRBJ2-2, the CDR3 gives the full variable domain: EAGVTQFPSHSVIEKGQTVTLRCDPISGHDNLYWYRRVMGKEIKFLLHFVKESKQDESGMPNNRFLAERTGGTYSTLKVQPAELEDSGVYFCASRGGNTGELFFGEGSRLTVL.

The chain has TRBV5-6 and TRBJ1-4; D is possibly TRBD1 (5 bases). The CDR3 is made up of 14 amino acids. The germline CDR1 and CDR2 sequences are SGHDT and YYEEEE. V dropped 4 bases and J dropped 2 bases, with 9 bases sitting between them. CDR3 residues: CASSPSGTNEKLFF. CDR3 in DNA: TGTGCCAGCAGCCCCTCAGGGACTAATGAAAAACTGTTTTTT.